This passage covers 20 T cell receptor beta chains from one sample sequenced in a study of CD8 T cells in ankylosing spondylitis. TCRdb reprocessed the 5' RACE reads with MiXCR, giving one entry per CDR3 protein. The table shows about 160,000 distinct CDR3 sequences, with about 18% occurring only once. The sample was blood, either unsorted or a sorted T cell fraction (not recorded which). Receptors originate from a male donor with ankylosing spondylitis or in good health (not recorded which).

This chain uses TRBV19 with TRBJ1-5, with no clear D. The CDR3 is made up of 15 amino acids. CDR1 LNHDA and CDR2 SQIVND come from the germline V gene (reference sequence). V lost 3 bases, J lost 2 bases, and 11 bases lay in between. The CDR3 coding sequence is TGTGCCAGTAGTATCGGGTATCCGGGCAATCAGCCCCAGCATTTT. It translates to CASSIGYPGNQPQHF.

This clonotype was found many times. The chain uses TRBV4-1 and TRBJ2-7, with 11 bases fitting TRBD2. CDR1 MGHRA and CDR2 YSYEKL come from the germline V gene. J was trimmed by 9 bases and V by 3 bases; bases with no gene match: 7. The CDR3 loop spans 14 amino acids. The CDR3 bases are TGCGCCAGCAGCCAGCTAGCGGGAGGCGTAGTGCAGTACTTC. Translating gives CASSQLAGGVVQYF.

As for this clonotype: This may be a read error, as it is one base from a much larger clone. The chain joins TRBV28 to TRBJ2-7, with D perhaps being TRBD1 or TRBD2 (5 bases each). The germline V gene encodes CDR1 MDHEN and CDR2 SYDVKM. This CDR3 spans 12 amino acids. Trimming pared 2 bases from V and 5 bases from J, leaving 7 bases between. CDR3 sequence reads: CASSLGGNEQYF. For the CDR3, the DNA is TGTGCCAGCAGTTTAGGGGGAAACGAGCAGTACTTC.

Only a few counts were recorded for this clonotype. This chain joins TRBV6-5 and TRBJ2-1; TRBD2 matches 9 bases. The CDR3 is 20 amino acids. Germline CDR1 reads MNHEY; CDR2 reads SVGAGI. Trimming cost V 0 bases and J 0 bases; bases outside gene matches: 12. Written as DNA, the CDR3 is TGTGCCAGCAGTTACTCGAGACTAGCGGACCACGTTAGCTCCTACAATGAGCAGTTCTTC. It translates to CASSYSRLADHVSSYNEQFF.

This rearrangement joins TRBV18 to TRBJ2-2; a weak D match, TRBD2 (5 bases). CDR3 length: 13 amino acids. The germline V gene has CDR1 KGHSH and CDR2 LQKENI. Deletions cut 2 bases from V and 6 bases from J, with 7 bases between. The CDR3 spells CASSPGRAGELFF. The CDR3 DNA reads TGTGCCAGCTCACCAGGGAGAGCCGGGGAGCTGTTTTTT.

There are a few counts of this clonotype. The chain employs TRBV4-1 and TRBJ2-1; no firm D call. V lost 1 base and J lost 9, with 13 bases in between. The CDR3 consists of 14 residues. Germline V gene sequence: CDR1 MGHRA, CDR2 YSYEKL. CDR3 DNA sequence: TGCGCCAGCAGCCAAGTATCTAAGAGGTCTGAGCAGTTCTTC. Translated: CASSQVSKRSEQFF.

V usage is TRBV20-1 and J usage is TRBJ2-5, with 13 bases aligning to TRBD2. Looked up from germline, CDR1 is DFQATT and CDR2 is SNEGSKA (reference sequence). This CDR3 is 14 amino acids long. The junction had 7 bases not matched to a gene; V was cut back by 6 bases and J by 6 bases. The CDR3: CSAGGLAGDQTQYF. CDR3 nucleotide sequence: TGCAGTGCCGGCGGACTAGCGGGAGATCAGACCCAGTACTTC.

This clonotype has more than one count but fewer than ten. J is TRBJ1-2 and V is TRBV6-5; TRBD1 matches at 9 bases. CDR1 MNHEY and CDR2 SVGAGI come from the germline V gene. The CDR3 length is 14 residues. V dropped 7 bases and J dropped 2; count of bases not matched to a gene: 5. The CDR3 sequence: CASKRDRANYGYTF. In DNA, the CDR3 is TGTGCCAGCAAGCGGGACAGGGCCAACTATGGCTACACCTTC.

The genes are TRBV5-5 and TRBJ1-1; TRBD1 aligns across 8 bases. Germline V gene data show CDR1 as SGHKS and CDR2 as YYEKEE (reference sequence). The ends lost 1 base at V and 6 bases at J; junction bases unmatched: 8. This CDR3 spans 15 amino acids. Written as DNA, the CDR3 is TGTGCCAGCAGCTTGAACAGGGGGGATGAGGCTGAAGCTTTCTTT. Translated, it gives CASSLNRGDEAEAFF.

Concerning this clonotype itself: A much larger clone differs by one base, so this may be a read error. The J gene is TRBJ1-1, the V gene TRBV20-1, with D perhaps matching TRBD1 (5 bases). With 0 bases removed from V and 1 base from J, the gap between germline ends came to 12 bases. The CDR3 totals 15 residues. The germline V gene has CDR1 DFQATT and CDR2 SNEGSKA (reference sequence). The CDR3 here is CSAREPATENTEAFF. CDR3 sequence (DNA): TGCAGTGCTAGAGAACCGGCGACAGAGAACACTGAAGCTTTCTTT.

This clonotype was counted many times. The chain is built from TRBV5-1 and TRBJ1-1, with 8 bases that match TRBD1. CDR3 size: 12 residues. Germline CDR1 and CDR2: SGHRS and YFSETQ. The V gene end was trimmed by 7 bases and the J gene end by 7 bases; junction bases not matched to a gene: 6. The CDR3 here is CASGPGTGEAFF. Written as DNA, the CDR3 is TGCGCCAGCGGCCCCGGGACAGGTGAAGCTTTCTTT.

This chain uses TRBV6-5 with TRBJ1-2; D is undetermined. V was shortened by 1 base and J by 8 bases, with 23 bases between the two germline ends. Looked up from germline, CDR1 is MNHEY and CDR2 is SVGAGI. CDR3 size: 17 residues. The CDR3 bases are TGTGCCAGCAGTTACTTCGGCCGCCCGGAGATTGGTACCGGCTACACCTTC. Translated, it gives CASSYFGRPEIGTGYTF.

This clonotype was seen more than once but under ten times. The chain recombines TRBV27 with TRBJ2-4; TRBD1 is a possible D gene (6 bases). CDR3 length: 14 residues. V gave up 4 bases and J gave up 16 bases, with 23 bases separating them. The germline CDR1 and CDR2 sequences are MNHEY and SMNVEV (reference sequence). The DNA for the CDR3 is TGTGCCAGCAGTTCCCAGGGGACGGATATGGTGGTATACTTC. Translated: CASSSQGTDMVVYF.

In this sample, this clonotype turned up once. CDR3 sequence: CASSGGRDRGDTEAFF. CDR3 bases: TGTGCCAGCAGCGGGGGCCGGGACAGGGGCGACACTGAAGCTTTCTTT. The V and J genes are TRBV9 and TRBJ1-1, with TRBD1 matching over 10 bases. Trimming at V came to 3 bases and at J to 3 bases, leaving 8 bases not matched to a gene. CDR3 length equals 16 residues. Germline V gene sequence: CDR1 SGDLS, CDR2 YYNGEE.

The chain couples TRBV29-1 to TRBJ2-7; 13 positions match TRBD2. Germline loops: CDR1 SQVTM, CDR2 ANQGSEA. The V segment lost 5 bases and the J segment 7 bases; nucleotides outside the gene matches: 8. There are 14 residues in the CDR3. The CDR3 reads CSVSGTSGTREQYF. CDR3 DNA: TGCAGCGTTTCCGGGACTAGCGGGACACGGGAGCAGTACTTC.

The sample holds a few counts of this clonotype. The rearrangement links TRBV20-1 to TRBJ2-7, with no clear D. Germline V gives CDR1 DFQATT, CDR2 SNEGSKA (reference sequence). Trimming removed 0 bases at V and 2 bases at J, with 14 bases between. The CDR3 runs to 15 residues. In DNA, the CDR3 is TGCAGTGCTAGAGATCGAAGTCGATCACCCTACGAGCAGTACTTC. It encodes CSARDRSRSPYEQYF.

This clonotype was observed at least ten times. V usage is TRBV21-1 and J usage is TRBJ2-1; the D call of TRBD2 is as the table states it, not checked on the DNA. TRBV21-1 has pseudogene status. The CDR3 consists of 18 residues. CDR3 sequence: CAIHFPGLAGGSYNEQFF. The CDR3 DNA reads TGTGCCATCCATTTTCCGGGACTAGCGGGAGGATCCTACAATGAGCAGTTCTTC.

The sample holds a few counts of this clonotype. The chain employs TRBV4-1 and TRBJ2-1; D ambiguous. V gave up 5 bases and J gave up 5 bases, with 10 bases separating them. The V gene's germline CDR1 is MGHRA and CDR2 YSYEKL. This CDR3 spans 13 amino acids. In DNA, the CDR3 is TGCGCCAGCAGCTTTTCCCTGCACAATGAGCAGTTCTTC. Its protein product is CASSFSLHNEQFF.

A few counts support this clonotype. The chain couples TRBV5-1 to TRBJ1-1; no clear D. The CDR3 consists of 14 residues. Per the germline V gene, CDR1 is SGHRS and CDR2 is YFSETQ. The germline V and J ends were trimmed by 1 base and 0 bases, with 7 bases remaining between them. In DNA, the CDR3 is TGCGCCAGCAGCTTGACACTGCTGAACACTGAAGCTTTCTTT. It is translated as CASSLTLLNTEAFF.

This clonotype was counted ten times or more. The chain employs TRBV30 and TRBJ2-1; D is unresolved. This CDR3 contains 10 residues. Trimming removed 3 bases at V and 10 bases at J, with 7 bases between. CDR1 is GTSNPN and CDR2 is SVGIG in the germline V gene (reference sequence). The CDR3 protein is CAWRAKEQFF. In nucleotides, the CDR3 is TGTGCCTGGAGGGCTAAAGAGCAGTTCTTC. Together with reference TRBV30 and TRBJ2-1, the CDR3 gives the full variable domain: SQTIHQWPATLVQPVGSPLSLECTVEGTSNPNLYWYRQAAGRGLQLLFYSVGIGQISSEVPQNLSASRPQDRQFILSSKKLLLSDSGFYLCAWRAKEQFFGPGTRLTVL.